A single sample gave rise to the 17 T cell receptor beta chains below, sequenced in a study of T-cell memory formation after mild COVID-19. TCRdb reanalysed the 5' RACE reads using MiXCR and keeps one entry per CDR3 protein. The sample holds some 250,000 distinct CDR3 sequences, roughly 9.4% seen once. The sample taken for sequencing was PBMCs or a T cell subset sorted from them (not recorded which). These receptors were obtained from a young man who had mild COVID-19 (a few samples of this study predate the infection). Cell type and time point are not known.

This chain uses TRBV7-9 with TRBJ1-2, with D perhaps TRBD1 (5 bases). Trimming removed 5 bases at V and 5 bases at J, with 18 bases between. This CDR3 is 15 amino acids long. Germline CDR1 reads SEHNR; CDR2 reads FQNEAQ (reference sequence). The DNA of the CDR3 is TGTGCCAGCAGCGCCACGACGGACAACCGTTATGGCTACACCTTC. Translation: CASSATTDNRYGYTF. The full variable domain, in which reference TRBV7-9 and TRBJ1-2 provide the parts outside the CDR3, is DTGVSQNPRHKITKRGQNVTFRCDPISEHNRLYWYRQTLGQGPEFLTYFQNEAQLEKSRLLSDRFSAERPKGSFSTLEIQRTEQGDSAMYLCASSATTDNRYGYTFGSGTRLTVV.

This clonotype has more than one count but fewer than ten. The chain couples TRBV7-9 to TRBJ1-4; TRBD1 aligns across 11 bases. Losses at the gene ends were 5 bases for V and 12 bases for J; bases not matched to a gene: 11. Germline V gene sequence: CDR1 SEHNR, CDR2 FQNEAQ (reference sequence). This CDR3 has 15 amino acids. The CDR3 region is CASSPGQGVNLELFF. DNA for the CDR3: TGTGCCAGCAGCCCGGGACAGGGGGTGAACTTGGAACTGTTTTTT.

The V gene is TRBV12-3 or TRBV12-4, the J gene TRBJ1-3; no clear D. The CDR3 has 15 amino acids. Trimming pared 4 bases from V and 1 base from J, leaving 11 bases between. The CDR3 DNA sequence: TGTGCCAGCAGTTGGCCCCGAGGTTCTGGAAACACCATATATTTT. Encoded protein: CASSWPRGSGNTIYF.

This clonotype has a count of ten or more. The chain carries TRBV13 and TRBJ2-7, with D perhaps given as TRBD1 or TRBD2 (5 bases each). The CDR3 is made up of 14 amino acids. The V end lost 5 bases, the J end lost 2 bases, and 13 bases lay between the germline ends. CDR1 PRHDT and CDR2 FYEKMQ come from the germline V gene (reference sequence). The CDR3 DNA reads TGTGCCAGCAGCCGGGGACGGCCCGCCTACGAGCAGTACGTC. Translation: CASSRGRPAYEQYV.

Many counts were recorded for this clonotype. The CDR3 nucleotides are TGTGCCAGCAGTCAACAGGGCTCTGCAGTAATCTACACCTTC. It specifies CASSQQGSAVIYTF. This rearrangement joins TRBV6-5 to TRBJ1-2; D is perhaps TRBD1 (6 bases). The V and J ends lost 5 bases and 10 bases respectively, with 20 bases between them. The CDR3 extends over 14 amino acids. Germline V gene lookup returns CDR1 MNHEY and CDR2 SVGAGI.

Many counts were recorded for this clonotype. The chain combines TRBV4-3 with TRBJ1-2; TRBD1 is a possible D gene (5 bases). The CDR3 extends over 11 amino acids. CDR1 is LGHNA, CDR2 YSLEER, per germline. Trimming shortened V by 1 base and J by 10 bases, and 7 bases separated the two germline ends. In nucleotides, the CDR3 is TGCGCCAGCAGCCAAGGCAGGGCCTACACCTTC. It yields the protein CASSQGRAYTF.

This clonotype has a handful of counts. The CDR3 protein is CSAQHRGANEKLFF. CDR3 nucleotides: TGCAGTGCTCAACACAGGGGGGCTAATGAAAAACTGTTTTTT. The chain is built from TRBV20-1 and TRBJ1-4, with 8 bases identical to TRBD1. Germline CDR1 DFQATT, CDR2 SNEGSKA (reference sequence). Trimming cost V 5 bases and J 3 bases; bases outside gene matches: 5. This CDR3 region has 14 residues.

This clonotype was seen only a few times. The chain carries TRBV7-9 and TRBJ1-1; 7 bases line up with TRBD1. The CDR3 consists of 15 residues. V was clipped by 5 bases and J by 7 bases; unmatched bases: 13. Looked up from germline, CDR1 is SEHNR and CDR2 is FQNEAQ (reference sequence). The CDR3 coding sequence is TGTGCCAGCAGCCACCCGGGACAGTATATAGGTGAAGCTTTCTTT. It encodes CASSHPGQYIGEAFF.

This clonotype was observed a handful of times. V and J are TRBV4-2 and TRBJ2-7; TRBD1 aligns across 8 bases. This CDR3 has 15 residues. Germline CDR1 is LGHNA and CDR2 is YNFKEQ. V gave up 3 bases and J gave up 5 bases; unmatched junction bases: 9. The CDR3 DNA follows: TGTGCCAGCAGCCAGCTACAGGGGGTTAGGGACGAGCAGTACTTC. Protein product: CASSQLQGVRDEQYF.

There are a few counts of this clonotype. The chain combines TRBV2 with TRBJ1-6, with TRBD1 as a possible D gene (5 bases). There are 14 residues in the CDR3. Germline V gives CDR1 SNHLY, CDR2 FYNNEI. Trimming cost V 7 bases and J 8 bases, with 15 bases left between them. The CDR3 loop reads CASTLGEFYSPLHF. The CDR3 DNA reads as TGTGCCAGCACCTTAGGGGAGTTTTATTCACCCCTCCACTTT.

The chain is built from TRBV14 and TRBJ1-2; 7 bases are shared with TRBD1. Per the germline V gene, CDR1 is SGHDN and CDR2 is FVKESK. V gave up 6 bases and J gave up 4 bases; unmatched junction bases: 5. The length of the CDR3 is 13 residues. CDR3 loop: CASSPQGLYGYTF. The CDR3 DNA follows: TGTGCCAGCAGTCCACAGGGGCTCTATGGCTACACCTTC.

The J gene is TRBJ1-6, the V gene TRBV14; D gene uncertain. V gave up 1 base and J gave up 0 bases, with 7 bases separating them. Germline-derived CDR1 and CDR2 are SGHDN and FVKESK. This CDR3 spans 16 amino acids. This chain's CDR3 is CASSQVAGSYNSPLHF. In DNA form, the CDR3 reads TGTGCCAGCAGCCAAGTTGCTGGCTCCTATAATTCACCCCTCCACTTT.

This clonotype has only a few counts. The chain couples TRBV7-9 to TRBJ1-3; a weak D match, TRBD1 (5 bases). V was clipped by 11 bases and J by 4 bases, with 15 bases between them. CDR1 is SEHNR and CDR2 is FQNEAQ in the germline V gene (reference sequence). The CDR3 is 13 amino acids. CDR3 nucleotides: TGTGCCCCGGGGGGTGACGGCGGAAACACCATATATTTT. Protein product: CAPGGDGGNTIYF.

This clonotype was detected many times. CDR3 sequence: CATSQGVVEKLFF. DNA for the CDR3: TGTGCCACATCCCAGGGGGTTGTTGAAAAACTGTTTTTT. The chain has TRBV2 and TRBJ1-4; 7 nucleotides line up with TRBD1. V trimming: 10 bases; J trimming: 7 bases; junction bases outside the gene matches: 9. CDR1 SNHLY and CDR2 FYNNEI come from the germline V gene. This CDR3 is 13 amino acids long.

This clonotype appeared a few times. J is TRBJ2-1 and V is TRBV13, with unresolved D. Germline V gives CDR1 PRHDT, CDR2 FYEKMQ (reference sequence). The CDR3 runs 12 residues. V shed 5 bases and J shed 10 bases, with 12 bases lying between them. The CDR3 nucleotides are TGTGCCAGCAGCAGATTAAAGGGAGAGCAGTTCTTC. It encodes CASSRLKGEQFF.

This clonotype has only a few counts. The V call is TRBV12-3 or TRBV12-4, the J call TRBJ1-2, with D perhaps TRBD1 (5 bases). The CDR3 sequence is 13 residues long. Trimming removed 7 bases at V and 2 bases at J, with 11 bases between. CDR3 sequence: CASTMDTNYGYTF. The CDR3 nucleotides read TGTGCCAGCACCATGGACACGAACTATGGCTACACCTTC.

This clonotype was seen at least ten times. The V call is TRBV7-3, the J call TRBJ2-3; 7 bases are shared with TRBD1. With V trimmed by 4 bases and J by 6 bases, 7 bases remained unmatched. CDR3 length equals 14 residues. Germline V gene lookup returns CDR1 SGHTA and CDR2 FQGTGA. Here the CDR3 DNA reads TGTGCCAGCAGCTCGGACAGGCGCCCCGATACGCAGTATTTT. It is translated as CASSSDRRPDTQYF.